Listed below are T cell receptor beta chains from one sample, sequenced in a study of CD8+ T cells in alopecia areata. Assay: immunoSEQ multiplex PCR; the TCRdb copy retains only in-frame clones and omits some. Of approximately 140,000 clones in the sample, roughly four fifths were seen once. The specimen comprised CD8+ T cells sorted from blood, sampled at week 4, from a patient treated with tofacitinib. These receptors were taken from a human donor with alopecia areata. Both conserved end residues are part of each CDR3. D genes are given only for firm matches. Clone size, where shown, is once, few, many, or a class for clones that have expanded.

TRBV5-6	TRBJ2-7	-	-	TGTGCCAGCAGCCCACCGCTAGGGGACGAGCAGTACTTC	CASSPPLGDEQYF
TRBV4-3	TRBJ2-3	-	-	TGCGCCAGCAGCCAAGACTCGGCGGGAGATACGCAGTATTTT	CASSQDSAGDTQYF
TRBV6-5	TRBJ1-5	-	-	TGTGCCAGCAGGCACGAAGGTAGCAATCAGCCCCAGCATTTT	CASRHEGSNQPQHF
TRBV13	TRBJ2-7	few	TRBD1	TGTGCCAGCAGCATCGGGACAGGGGGCTACGAGCAGTACTTC	CASSIGTGGYEQYF
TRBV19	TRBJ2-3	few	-	TGTGCCAGTAGTCCCGCCCTCGGGGGCACAGATACGCAGTATTTT	CASSPALGGTDTQYF
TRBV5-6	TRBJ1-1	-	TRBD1	TGTGCCAGCAGCTGGGGACAGGGCGCTGAAGCTTTCTTT	CASSWGQGAEAFF
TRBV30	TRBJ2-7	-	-	TGTGCCTGGAGTGTACAATCCTACGAGCAGTACTTC	CAWSVQSYEQYF
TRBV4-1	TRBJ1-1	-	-	TGCGCCAGCAGCCATCTTGGGGTGAACACTGAAGCTTTCTTT	CASSHLGVNTEAFF
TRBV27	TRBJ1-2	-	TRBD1	TGTGCCAGCAGTATTGGGACAGGGGGCGCCGGTGGCTACACCTTC	CASSIGTGGAGGYTF
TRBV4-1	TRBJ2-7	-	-	TGCGCCAGCAGCCGAGGGGGGGAGATCTACGAGCAGTACTTC	CASSRGGEIYEQYF
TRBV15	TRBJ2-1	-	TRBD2	TGTGCCACCAGCGCTAGGACTAGCGGGGCCAACAATGAGCAGTTCTTC	CATSARTSGANNEQFF
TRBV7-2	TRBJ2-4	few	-	TGTGCCAGCAGCTTAGGGACGGGACGAAAAAACATTCAGTACTTC	CASSLGTGRKNIQYF
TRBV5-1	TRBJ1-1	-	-	TGCGCCAGCAGCTCTGGAGGGGGGAACACTGAAGCTTTCTTT	CASSSGGGNTEAFF
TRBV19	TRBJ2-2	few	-	TGTGCCAGTAGTAAACCGACGAGGAAGGACACCGGGGAGCTGTTTTTT	CASSKPTRKDTGELFF
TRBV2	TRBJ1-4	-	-	TGTGCCAGCATTTTAATGGGGGGGGGAAAGGAAAAACTGTTTTTT	CASILMGGGKEKLFF
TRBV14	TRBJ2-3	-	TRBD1	TGTGCCAGCAGCTTGAAGACAGGGGGGGCACCAGATACGCAGTATTTT	CASSLKTGGAPDTQYF
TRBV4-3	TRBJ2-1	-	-	TGCGCCAGCAGCCAAGAACATAGCTTCTCCTACAATGAGCAGTTCTTC	CASSQEHSFSYNEQFF
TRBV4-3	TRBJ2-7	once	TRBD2	TGCGCCAGCAGCCAAAAAAAAGGACTAGCGGCCTACGAGCAGTACTTC	CASSQKKGLAAYEQYF
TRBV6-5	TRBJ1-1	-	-	TGTGCCAGCAGTTACGATCATACGAACACTGAAGCTTTCTTT	CASSYDHTNTEAFF
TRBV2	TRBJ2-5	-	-	TGTGCCAGCAGTGACGATAACATCCAAGAGACCCAGTACTTC	CASSDDNIQETQYF
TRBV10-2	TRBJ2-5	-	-	TGCGCCAGCAGTGCTTTAGGAGGCTTACAAGAGACCCAGTACTTC	CASSALGGLQETQYF
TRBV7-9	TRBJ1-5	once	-	TGTGCCAGCAGCTTTGGGGGTACGGGGCAGCCCCAGCATTTT	CASSFGGTGQPQHF
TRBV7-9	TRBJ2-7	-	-	TGTGCCAGCAGCTTAGGGGGCTCGGAGGTTCGCGAGCAGTACTTC	CASSLGGSEVREQYF
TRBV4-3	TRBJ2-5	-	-	TGCGCCAGCAGCCAAGACCCTACGGGACCCGGTGAGACCCAGTACTTC	CASSQDPTGPGETQYF
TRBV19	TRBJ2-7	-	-	TGTGCCAGTAGTATCTCGGCTGCCTACGAGCAGTACTTC	CASSISAAYEQYF
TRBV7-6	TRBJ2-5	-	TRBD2	TGTGCCAGCAGCTCTACGTCGGGGGGGGCCCTATCCGAGACCCAGTACTTC	CASSSTSGGALSETQYF
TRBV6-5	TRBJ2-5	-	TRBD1	TGTGCCAGCAGTTACTCTACAGGGGAGGAGACCCAGTACTTC	CASSYSTGEETQYF
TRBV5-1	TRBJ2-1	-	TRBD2	TGCGCCAGCAGCTTGGACCTAGCGGGGGGCTACTACAATGAGCAGTTCTTC	CASSLDLAGGYYNEQFF
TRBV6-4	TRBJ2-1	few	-	TGTGCCAGCAGTGCACGGGATAACTCCTACAATGAGCAGTTCTTC	CASSARDNSYNEQFF
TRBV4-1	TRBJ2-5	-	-	TGCGCCAGCAGCCAGGCCTACTTGGGACAAGAGACCCAGTACTTC	CASSQAYLGQETQYF
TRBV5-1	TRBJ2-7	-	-	TGCGCCAGCAGCTTGGTAAGTGGAGACTACGAGCAGTACTTC	CASSLVSGDYEQYF
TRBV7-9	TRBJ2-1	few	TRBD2	TGTGCCAGCAGCGCCCTTAGCGGGGGCCCCTACAATGAGCAGTTCTTC	CASSALSGGPYNEQFF